One sample yielded the 3 T cell receptor beta chains listed below, sequenced in a study of T cell responses to AZD1222 COVID-19 vaccine. The data were produced by immunoSEQ multiplex PCR, yet TCRdb's version contains in-frame clones alone and is incomplete. The sample has 90,000 or so clones; 80% to 90% are singletons. Sequenced here: peripheral blood, sampled on day 0 of AZD1222 vaccination. These receptors were collected from an adult in good health.

The chain combines TRBV20-1 with TRBJ2-1; the D is unclear. CDR1 is DFQATT, CDR2 SNEGSKA, per germline (reference sequence). V was pared by 3 bases and J by 4 bases, with 7 bases between. The CDR3 consists of 12 residues. CDR3 sequence reads: CSASRVYNEQFF. CDR3 DNA sequence: TGCAGTGCTAGTAGGGTATACAATGAGCAGTTCTTC.

The chain uses TRBV7-9 and TRBJ2-2, with TRBD1 identical over 9 bases. Unmatched junction bases numbered 11, after V lost 0 bases and J lost 3 bases. The CDR3 contains 19 residues. The germline gives CDR1 SEHNR, CDR2 FQNEAQ (reference sequence). The CDR3 nucleotides read TGTGCCAGCAGCTTAGCGGGGACAGGGACCGCGATCGACACCGGGGAGCTGTTTTTT. As protein: CASSLAGTGTAIDTGELFF.

The CDR3 bases are TGTGCCAGTAGCCAGGGTCCCGGGGAGCTGTTTTTT. It specifies CASSQGPGELFF. The chain uses TRBV19 and TRBJ2-2, with a weak D call TRBD1 (5 bases). CDR1 and CDR2 from the germline V gene are LNHDA and SQIVND (reference sequence). CDR3 length: 12 residues. V was trimmed by 6 bases and J by 6 bases, leaving 8 bases between them.